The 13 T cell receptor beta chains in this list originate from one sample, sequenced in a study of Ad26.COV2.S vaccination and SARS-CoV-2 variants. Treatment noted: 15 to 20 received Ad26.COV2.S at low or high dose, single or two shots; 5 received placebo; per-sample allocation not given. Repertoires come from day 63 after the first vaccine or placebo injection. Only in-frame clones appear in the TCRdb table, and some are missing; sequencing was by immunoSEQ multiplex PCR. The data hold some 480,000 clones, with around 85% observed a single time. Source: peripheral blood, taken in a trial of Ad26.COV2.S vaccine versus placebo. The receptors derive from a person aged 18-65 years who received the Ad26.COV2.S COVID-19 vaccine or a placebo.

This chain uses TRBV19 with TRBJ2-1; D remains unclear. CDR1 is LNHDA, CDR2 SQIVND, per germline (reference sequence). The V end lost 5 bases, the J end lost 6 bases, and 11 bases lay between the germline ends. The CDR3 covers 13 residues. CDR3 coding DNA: TGTGCCAGTAGTGTAGGAATTATCAATGAGCAGTTCTTC. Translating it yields CASSVGIINEQFF.

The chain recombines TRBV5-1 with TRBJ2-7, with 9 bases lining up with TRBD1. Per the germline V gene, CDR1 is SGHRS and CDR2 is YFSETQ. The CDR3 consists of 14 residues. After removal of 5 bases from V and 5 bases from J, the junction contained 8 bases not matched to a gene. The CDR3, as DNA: TGCGCCAGCAGTAGAACAGGGGGCTGGGACGAGCAGTACTTC. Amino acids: CASSRTGGWDEQYF.

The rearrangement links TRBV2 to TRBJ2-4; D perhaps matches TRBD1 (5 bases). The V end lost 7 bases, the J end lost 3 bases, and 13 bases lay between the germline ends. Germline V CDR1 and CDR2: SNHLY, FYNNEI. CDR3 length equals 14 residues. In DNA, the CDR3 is TGTGCCAGCAACTACGACAGCAGCAAAAACATTCAGTACTTC. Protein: CASNYDSSKNIQYF.

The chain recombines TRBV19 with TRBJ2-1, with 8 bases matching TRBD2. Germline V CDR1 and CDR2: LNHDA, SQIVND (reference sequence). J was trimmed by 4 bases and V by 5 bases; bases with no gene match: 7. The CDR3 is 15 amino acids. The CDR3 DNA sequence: TGTGCCAGTAGTGCGCAGGCTAGCGGGTACAATGAGCAGTTCTTC. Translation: CASSAQASGYNEQFF.

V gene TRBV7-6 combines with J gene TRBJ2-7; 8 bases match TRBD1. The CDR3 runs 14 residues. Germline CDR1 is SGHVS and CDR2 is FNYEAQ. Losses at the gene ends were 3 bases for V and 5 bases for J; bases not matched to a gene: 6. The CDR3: CASSLGRGLNEQYF. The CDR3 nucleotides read TGTGCCAGCAGCTTGGGCAGGGGGCTGAACGAGCAGTACTTC.

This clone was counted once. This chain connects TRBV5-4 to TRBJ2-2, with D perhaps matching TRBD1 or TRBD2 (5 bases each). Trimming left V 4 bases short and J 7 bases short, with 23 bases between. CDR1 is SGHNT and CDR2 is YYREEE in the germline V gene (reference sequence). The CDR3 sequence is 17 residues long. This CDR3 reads CASSVGAPGMGVGELFF. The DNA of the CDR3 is TGTGCCAGCAGCGTTGGGGCCCCCGGGATGGGGGTCGGGGAGCTGTTTTTT.

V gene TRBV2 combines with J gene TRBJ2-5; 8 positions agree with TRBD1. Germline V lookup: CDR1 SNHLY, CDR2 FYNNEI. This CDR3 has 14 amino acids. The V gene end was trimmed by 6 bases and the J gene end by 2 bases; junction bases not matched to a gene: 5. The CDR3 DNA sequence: TGTGCCAGCAGAAAAACAGGGGGACAAGAGACCCAGTACTTC. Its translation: CASRKTGGQETQYF.

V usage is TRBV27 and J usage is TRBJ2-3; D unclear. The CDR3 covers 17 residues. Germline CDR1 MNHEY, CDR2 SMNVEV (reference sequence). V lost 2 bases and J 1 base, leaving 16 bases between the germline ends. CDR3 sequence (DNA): TGTGCCAGCAGTTTAGGACCCTTCCTCGAGGGCACAGATACGCAGTATTTT. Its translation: CASSLGPFLEGTDTQYF.

CDR3 protein: CASSLGVSGRTDTQYF. For the CDR3, the DNA is TGTGCCAGCAGCTTGGGGGTGTCGGGACGCACAGATACGCAGTATTTT. This chain joins TRBV11-2 and TRBJ2-3; D tentatively reads TRBD1 or TRBD2 (5 bases each). There are 16 residues in the CDR3. V lost 3 bases and J 1 base, leaving 14 bases between the germline ends. Germline-derived CDR1 and CDR2 are SGHAT and FQNNGV.

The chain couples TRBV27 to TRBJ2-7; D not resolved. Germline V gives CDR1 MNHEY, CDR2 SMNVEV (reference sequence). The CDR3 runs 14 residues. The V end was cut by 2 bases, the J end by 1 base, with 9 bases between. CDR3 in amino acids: CASSLQPASYEQYF. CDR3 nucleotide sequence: TGTGCCAGCAGTTTACAGCCCGCTTCCTACGAGCAGTACTTC.

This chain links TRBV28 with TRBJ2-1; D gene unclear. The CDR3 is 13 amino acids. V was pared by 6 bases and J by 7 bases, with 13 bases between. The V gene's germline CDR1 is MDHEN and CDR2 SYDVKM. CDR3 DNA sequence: TGTGCCAGCAGAACGCCTGACGCGAATGAGCAGTTCTTC. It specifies CASRTPDANEQFF.

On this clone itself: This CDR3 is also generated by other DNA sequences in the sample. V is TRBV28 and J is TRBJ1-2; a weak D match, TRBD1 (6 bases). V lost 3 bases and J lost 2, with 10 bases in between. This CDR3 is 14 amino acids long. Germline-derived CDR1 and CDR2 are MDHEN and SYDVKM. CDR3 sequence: CASSFGGPNYGYTF. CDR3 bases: TGTGCCAGCAGTTTTGGGGGGCCCAACTATGGCTACACCTTC.

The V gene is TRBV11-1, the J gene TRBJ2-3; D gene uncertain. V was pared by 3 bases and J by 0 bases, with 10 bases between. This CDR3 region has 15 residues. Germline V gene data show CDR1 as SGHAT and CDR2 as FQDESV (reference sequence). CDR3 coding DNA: TGTGCCAGCAGCTTGTCGGCGATTAGCACAGATACGCAGTATTTT. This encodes CASSLSAISTDTQYF.